The sequence of this TCR beta chain was determined in a study of human T cells and chemical hapten exposure. V was cut by 0 bases and J by 6 bases, with 14 bases left in between. This CDR3 region has 15 residues. The V gene's germline CDR1 is SNHLY and CDR2 FYNNEI. TCRdb reanalysed the RACE reads using MiXCR and keeps one entry per CDR3 protein. The table includes tens of thousands of distinct CDR3 sequences, 11% detected once. This clonotype appeared many times. Time point described: patch test 2, 6 weeks after DPC sensitization. Described treatment: therapeutic diphenylcyclopropenone sensitization with weekly scalp DPC.

The specimen was whole blood, collected in connection with sensitization to the hapten diphenylcyclopropenone (DPC). The chain carries TRBV2 and TRBJ1-1; D is uncertain. The receptor comes from a man between 18 and 29 years old with alopecia areata. Some clones in this sample may be carry-over from other donors' samples. The CDR3 coding sequence is TGTGCCAGCAGTGAAGCGCCAAGGCCCGGCGCTGAAGCTTTCTTT. This gives the protein CASSEAPRPGAEAFF.